Each of the 3 T cell receptor beta chains below was sequenced from the same sample in a study of T cells after yellow fever vaccination. Each CDR3 protein is one row after TCRdb ran MiXCR on the 5' RACE reads. The profile shows about 160,000 distinct CDR3 sequences, 5.5% to 7.5% of them singletons. Sequenced material: CD4+ T cells sorted from PBMCs, taken 5 days after the first yellow fever vaccination. All receptors derive from a man younger than 35 who received the YFV17D yellow fever vaccine.

Many counts were recorded for this clonotype. The chain combines TRBV5-4 with TRBJ2-1; D call uncertain. CDR1 and CDR2 from the germline V gene are SGHNT and YYREEE (reference sequence). This CDR3 has 13 amino acids. V gave up 3 bases and J gave up 5 bases, with 9 bases separating them. This CDR3 reads CASSSDFHNEQFF. DNA for the CDR3: TGTGCCAGCAGCTCCGATTTCCACAATGAGCAGTTCTTC.

This clonotype came up many times. The rearrangement joins TRBV4-3 to TRBJ2-2, with D maybe TRBD2 (5 bases). Germline V CDR1 and CDR2: LGHNA, YSLEER. CDR3 length equals 17 residues. Trimming took 4 bases from V and 1 from J, leaving 16 bases between them. CDR3 loop: CASSRNLGVGNTGELFF. The CDR3 DNA sequence: TGCGCCAGCAGCCGCAATCTCGGGGTGGGGAACACCGGGGAGCTGTTTTTT.

This clonotype showed up many times. V is TRBV18 and J is TRBJ2-3; 9 bases match TRBD1. This CDR3 is 16 amino acids long. CDR1 and CDR2 from the germline V gene are KGHSH and LQKENI. V lost 3 bases and J lost 2; bases outside the gene matches: 6. The CDR3 DNA sequence: TGTGCCAGCTCACCCTCGGACAGGGGATTCACAGATACGCAGTATTTT. Amino acids: CASSPSDRGFTDTQYF.